This is a list of T cell receptor beta chains from one sample in a study of cytomegalovirus exposure and HLA in healthy donors. Sequencing was performed with immunoSEQ multiplex PCR; in TCRdb, only in-frame clones are kept and a portion is missing. The data hold 120,000 to 150,000 clones, with approximately 90% observed a single time. The material sequenced was PBMCs. These TCRs come from a man aged 18 to 29 in good health and CMV-seropositive. Each CDR3 is given with its conserved first and last residue. The order of the fields is D gene, clone size, J gene, V gene, CDR3 protein, CDR3 DNA. The D gene is left open where the match is weak. Clone size is given for some rows only: seen once, a few or many times, or a class if the clone is expanded.

D gene: -
clone size: -
J gene: TRBJ1-4
V gene: TRBV5-1
CDR3 protein: CASSGGTGNEKLFF
CDR3 DNA: TGCGCCAGCAGTGGGGGGACTGGTAATGAAAAACTGTTTTTT

D gene: -
clone size: -
J gene: TRBJ1-5
V gene: TRBV30
CDR3 protein: CAWSAQGGNQPQHF
CDR3 DNA: TGTGCCTGGAGTGCCCAGGGCGGCAATCAGCCCCAGCATTTT

D gene: -
clone size: once
J gene: TRBJ2-5
V gene: TRBV30
CDR3 protein: CAFSLGFRETQYF
CDR3 DNA: TGTGCCTTCTCACTAGGTTTTAGAGAGACCCAGTACTTC

D gene: TRBD1
clone size: -
J gene: TRBJ2-7
V gene: TRBV9
CDR3 protein: CASSAGQATYEQYF
CDR3 DNA: TGTGCCAGCAGCGCCGGACAGGCCACCTACGAGCAGTACTTC

D gene: TRBD2
clone size: -
J gene: TRBJ2-1
V gene: TRBV4-1
CDR3 protein: CASSHSLGLVIAEQFF
CDR3 DNA: TGCGCCAGCAGCCATTCCCTTGGACTAGTTATTGCTGAGCAGTTCTTC

D gene: -
clone size: -
J gene: TRBJ2-2
V gene: TRBV10-3
CDR3 protein: CAIGPGANTGELFF
CDR3 DNA: TGTGCCATCGGCCCGGGGGCGAACACCGGGGAGCTGTTTTTT

D gene: -
clone size: -
J gene: TRBJ1-1
V gene: TRBV2
CDR3 protein: CASSDDRPNTEAFF
CDR3 DNA: TGTGCCAGCAGTGACGACAGGCCGAACACTGAAGCTTTCTTT

D gene: TRBD1
clone size: -
J gene: TRBJ1-6
V gene: TRBV19
CDR3 protein: CASSRGTGVQSPLHF
CDR3 DNA: TGTGCCAGTAGTAGGGGGACAGGGGTTCAGTCACCCCTCCACTTT

D gene: -
clone size: -
J gene: TRBJ1-1
V gene: TRBV5-6
CDR3 protein: CASSLDQAGRLNTEAFF
CDR3 DNA: TGTGCCAGCAGCTTGGACCAGGCAGGCCGCCTGAACACTGAAGCTTTCTTT

D gene: -
clone size: once
J gene: TRBJ1-3
V gene: TRBV30
CDR3 protein: CAWMTWWNTIYF
CDR3 DNA: TGTGCCTGGATGACATGGTGGAACACCATATATTTT

D gene: -
clone size: -
J gene: TRBJ1-3
V gene: TRBV2
CDR3 protein: CASAGLSSGNTIYF
CDR3 DNA: TGTGCCAGCGCTGGCCTTTCCTCTGGAAACACCATATATTTT

D gene: TRBD2
clone size: -
J gene: TRBJ2-7
V gene: TRBV11-2
CDR3 protein: CASSSQGLVYEQYF
CDR3 DNA: TGTGCCAGCAGCTCTCAGGGACTAGTCTACGAGCAGTACTTC

D gene: -
clone size: -
J gene: TRBJ2-7
V gene: TRBV28
CDR3 protein: CASSLPGQTPYEQYF
CDR3 DNA: TGTGCCAGCAGCCTACCCGGCCAGACTCCTTACGAGCAGTACTTC

D gene: TRBD1
clone size: few
J gene: TRBJ1-3
V gene: TRBV7-9
CDR3 protein: CASSGGTAGNTIYF
CDR3 DNA: TGTGCCAGCAGCGGCGGGACAGCTGGAAACACCATATATTTT

D gene: -
clone size: -
J gene: TRBJ2-7
V gene: TRBV5-1
CDR3 protein: CASSFGQGPFYEQYF
CDR3 DNA: TGCGCCAGCAGCTTTGGGCAGGGGCCCTTCTACGAGCAGTACTTC

D gene: -
clone size: -
J gene: TRBJ2-3
V gene: TRBV20-1
CDR3 protein: CSAQTDTQYF
CDR3 DNA: TGCAGTGCTCAGACAGATACGCAGTATTTT

D gene: TRBD1
clone size: -
J gene: TRBJ1-2
V gene: TRBV6-1
CDR3 protein: CASSPEQGAPTF
CDR3 DNA: TGTGCCAGCAGCCCCGAACAGGGGGCGCCCACCTTC

D gene: TRBD1
clone size: -
J gene: TRBJ1-5
V gene: TRBV19
CDR3 protein: CASSMGQGGNQPQHF
CDR3 DNA: TGTGCCAGTAGTATGGGACAGGGAGGCAATCAGCCCCAGCATTTT

D gene: TRBD1
clone size: -
J gene: TRBJ1-3
V gene: TRBV4-1
CDR3 protein: CASTPGQGYGNTIYF
CDR3 DNA: TGCGCCAGCACCCCGGGACAGGGGTACGGAAACACCATATATTTT

D gene: -
clone size: -
J gene: TRBJ1-1
V gene: TRBV27
CDR3 protein: CASSLGGADTEAFF
CDR3 DNA: TGTGCCAGCAGTTTAGGGGGGGCCGACACTGAAGCTTTCTTT

D gene: TRBD1
clone size: few
J gene: TRBJ2-7
V gene: TRBV27
CDR3 protein: CASSFGTGSYEQYF
CDR3 DNA: TGTGCCAGCAGTTTCGGGACAGGGTCCTACGAGCAGTACTTC

D gene: TRBD2
clone size: -
J gene: TRBJ2-2
V gene: TRBV6-6
CDR3 protein: CASSYSSGYTGELFF
CDR3 DNA: TGTGCCAGCAGTTACTCTAGCGGGTACACCGGGGAGCTGTTTTTT

D gene: TRBD1
clone size: -
J gene: TRBJ2-7
V gene: TRBV6-1
CDR3 protein: CASSADPQGAGHEQYF
CDR3 DNA: TGTGCCAGCAGTGCCGACCCTCAGGGGGCGGGTCACGAGCAGTACTTC

D gene: TRBD1
clone size: -
J gene: TRBJ1-5
V gene: TRBV9
CDR3 protein: CASSEQGARQPQHF
CDR3 DNA: TGTGCCAGCAGCGAACAGGGGGCACGGCAGCCCCAGCATTTT

D gene: -
clone size: -
J gene: TRBJ1-1
V gene: TRBV7-2
CDR3 protein: CASSLDGWNTEAFF
CDR3 DNA: TGTGCCAGCAGCTTAGATGGCTGGAACACTGAAGCTTTCTTT

D gene: -
clone size: -
J gene: TRBJ2-3
V gene: TRBV6-4
CDR3 protein: CASSDAQGRTQYF
CDR3 DNA: TGTGCCAGCAGTGATGCACAGGGGAGGACGCAGTATTTT

D gene: -
clone size: -
J gene: TRBJ2-3
V gene: TRBV5-1
CDR3 protein: CASSFKSPTSTDTQYF
CDR3 DNA: TGCGCCAGCAGCTTTAAGAGTCCGACTTCCACAGATACGCAGTATTTT

D gene: -
clone size: -
J gene: TRBJ1-4
V gene: TRBV7-2
CDR3 protein: CASSLAPGGWEKLFF
CDR3 DNA: TGTGCCAGCAGCTTAGCCCCGGGGGGCTGGGAAAAACTGTTTTTT

D gene: -
clone size: -
J gene: TRBJ1-5
V gene: TRBV7-9
CDR3 protein: CASSLDWEGNQPQHF
CDR3 DNA: TGTGCCAGCAGCTTAGATTGGGAGGGTAATCAGCCCCAGCATTTT

D gene: -
clone size: -
J gene: TRBJ1-5
V gene: TRBV7-9
CDR3 protein: CASSPDRVYQPQHF
CDR3 DNA: TGTGCCAGCAGCCCCGACAGAGTCTATCAGCCCCAGCATTTT

D gene: TRBD1
clone size: once
J gene: TRBJ1-2
V gene: TRBV7-9
CDR3 protein: CASSSGQAFYGYTF
CDR3 DNA: TGTGCCAGCAGCTCCGGACAGGCTTTCTATGGCTACACCTTC

D gene: -
clone size: -
J gene: TRBJ2-1
V gene: TRBV6-5
CDR3 protein: CASSLGTYNEQFF
CDR3 DNA: TGTGCCAGCAGTCTCGGGACCTACAATGAGCAGTTCTTC

D gene: TRBD2
clone size: -
J gene: TRBJ2-7
V gene: TRBV5-4
CDR3 protein: CASSFGGSSYEQYF
CDR3 DNA: TGTGCCAGCAGCTTTGGCGGGAGCTCTTACGAGCAGTACTTC

D gene: -
clone size: -
J gene: TRBJ1-1
V gene: TRBV4-1
CDR3 protein: CASSRGGANTEAFF
CDR3 DNA: TGCGCCAGCAGCCGAGGGGGGGCGAACACTGAAGCTTTCTTT

D gene: TRBD2
clone size: -
J gene: TRBJ2-7
V gene: TRBV30
CDR3 protein: CAWSVIGEGEQYF
CDR3 DNA: TGTGCCTGGAGTGTGATAGGGGAGGGCGAGCAGTACTTC

D gene: -
clone size: -
J gene: TRBJ2-5
V gene: TRBV5-6
CDR3 protein: CASSLVDQETQYF
CDR3 DNA: TGTGCCAGCAGCTTGGTCGACCAAGAGACCCAGTACTTC

D gene: -
clone size: -
J gene: TRBJ1-1
V gene: TRBV30
CDR3 protein: CAWSFPTGSYTEAFF
CDR3 DNA: TGTGCCTGGAGTTTCCCGACAGGCTCCTACACTGAAGCTTTCTTT

D gene: TRBD2
clone size: -
J gene: TRBJ2-3
V gene: TRBV6-4
CDR3 protein: CASSPTSGGTDTQYF
CDR3 DNA: TGTGCCAGCAGCCCAACTAGCGGGGGGACAGATACGCAGTATTTT

D gene: TRBD1
clone size: -
J gene: TRBJ2-7
V gene: TRBV5-1
CDR3 protein: CASSPGGQGDEQYF
CDR3 DNA: TGCGCCAGCAGCCCCGGGGGACAGGGGGACGAGCAGTACTTC

D gene: TRBD1
clone size: -
J gene: TRBJ2-7
V gene: TRBV7-9
CDR3 protein: CASSFTGGSYEQYF
CDR3 DNA: TGTGCCAGCAGCTTCACAGGGGGCTCCTACGAGCAGTACTTC

D gene: TRBD2
clone size: -
J gene: TRBJ2-6
V gene: TRBV30
CDR3 protein: CAWSVGLKSKASGISGANVLTF
CDR3 DNA: TGTGCCTGGAGTGTGGGGCTCAAAAGTAAGGCTAGCGGGATCTCTGGGGCCAACGTCCTGACTTTC

D gene: -
clone size: -
J gene: TRBJ1-2
V gene: TRBV5-6
CDR3 protein: CASSLVGASGYGYTF
CDR3 DNA: TGTGCCAGCAGCTTGGTGGGGGCCTCGGGCTATGGCTACACCTTC

D gene: TRBD1
clone size: -
J gene: TRBJ1-1
V gene: TRBV2
CDR3 protein: CASTRDSIVGSEAFF
CDR3 DNA: TGTGCCAGCACCCGGGACAGCATCGTTGGATCTGAAGCTTTCTTT

D gene: -
clone size: -
J gene: TRBJ2-7
V gene: TRBV28
CDR3 protein: CASRRGPMYEQYF
CDR3 DNA: TGTGCCAGTAGGCGGGGGCCCATGTACGAGCAGTACTTC

D gene: TRBD1
clone size: -
J gene: TRBJ2-1
V gene: TRBV18
CDR3 protein: CASSLRRDRGNNEQFF
CDR3 DNA: TGTGCCAGCTCACTTAGGCGGGACAGGGGGAACAATGAGCAGTTCTTC

D gene: -
clone size: -
J gene: TRBJ2-1
V gene: TRBV29-1
CDR3 protein: CSVESRANEQFF
CDR3 DNA: TGCAGCGTTGAATCCAGGGCGAATGAGCAGTTCTTC

D gene: -
clone size: -
J gene: TRBJ1-5
V gene: TRBV6-5
CDR3 protein: CASSWNRSGSPQHF
CDR3 DNA: TGTGCCAGCAGTTGGAACAGGTCGGGTTCGCCCCAGCATTTT

D gene: -
clone size: once
J gene: TRBJ2-7
V gene: TRBV5-1
CDR3 protein: CASSLSRATGKAGRSEQYF
CDR3 DNA: TGCGCCAGCAGCTTGTCCCGGGCGACAGGGAAGGCGGGGAGGAGCGAGCAGTACTTC

D gene: -
clone size: once
J gene: TRBJ2-1
V gene: TRBV13
CDR3 protein: CASSFPLVSSYNEQFF
CDR3 DNA: TGTGCCAGCAGCTTCCCGCTCGTGAGCTCCTACAATGAGCAGTTCTTC

D gene: TRBD1
clone size: -
J gene: TRBJ2-5
V gene: TRBV7-2
CDR3 protein: CASSVNRDRRKGETQYF
CDR3 DNA: TGTGCCAGCAGCGTAAACCGGGACAGGCGAAAGGGGGAGACCCAGTACTTC